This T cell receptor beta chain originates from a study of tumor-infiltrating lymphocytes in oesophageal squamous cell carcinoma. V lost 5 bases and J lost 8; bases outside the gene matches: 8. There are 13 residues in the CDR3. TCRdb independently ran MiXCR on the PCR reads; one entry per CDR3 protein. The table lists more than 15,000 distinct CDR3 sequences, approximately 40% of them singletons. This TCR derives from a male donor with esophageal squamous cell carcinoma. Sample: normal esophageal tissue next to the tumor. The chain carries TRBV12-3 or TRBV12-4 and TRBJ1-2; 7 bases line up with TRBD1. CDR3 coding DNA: TGTGCCAGCAGTCTCACAGGGGAGAAGGGCTACACCTTC. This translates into CASSLTGEKGYTF.